Listed here are 26 T cell receptor beta chains from one sample, sequenced in a study of neurological immune-mediated disorders. Each CDR3 protein gets one entry after TCRdb re-called the 5' RACE reads with MiXCR. This table holds fewer than 75,000 distinct CDR3 sequences, less than 5.5% found once. Sequencing was carried out using PBMCs. The receptors here all came from a man aged 30 to 45 with multiple sclerosis.

This clonotype was counted ten times or more. The chain couples TRBV7-2 to TRBJ1-5; unclear D gene. Germline V gene lookup returns CDR1 SGHTA and CDR2 FQGNSA. This CDR3 is 13 amino acids long. V lost 2 bases to trimming and J lost 9 bases, with 11 bases between them. The CDR3 reads CASSLFLGMPQHF. As DNA, the CDR3 is TGTGCCAGCAGCTTATTTTTGGGTATGCCCCAGCATTTT.

At least ten counts were recorded for this clonotype. CDR3 bases: TGCGCCAGCAGCCAAGATATCGGGAATGGCTACACCTTC. Its translation: CASSQDIGNGYTF. This rearrangement joins TRBV4-1 to TRBJ1-2; no clear D. The CDR3 is 13 amino acids. V was shortened by 0 bases and J by 6 bases, with 8 bases between the two germline ends. Germline V gene lookup returns CDR1 MGHRA and CDR2 YSYEKL.

This clonotype was counted many times. The chain joins TRBV5-1 to TRBJ2-1, with no clear D. V shed 0 bases and J shed 8 bases, with 15 bases lying between them. The CDR3 is made up of 15 amino acids. Per germline, CDR1 SGHRS and CDR2 YFSETQ. The CDR3 region has the DNA TGCGCCAGCAGCTTGGCAGGAATCCACTTTTATGAGCAGTTCTTC. This gives the protein CASSLAGIHFYEQFF.

This clonotype was picked up many times. The chain employs TRBV7-7 and TRBJ2-1; 10 bases map to TRBD2. CDR3 size: 15 residues. From germline, CDR1 is SSHAT and CDR2 FNYEAQ (reference sequence). V shed 2 bases, J shed 4 bases, and the junction held 2 bases outside the gene matches. The DNA of the CDR3 is TGTGCCAGCAGCTTAAGTAGCGGGGGGTACAATGAGCAGTTCTTC. Amino acid sequence: CASSLSSGGYNEQFF.

There are many counts of this clonotype. The CDR3, as DNA: TGCGCCAGCAGCTTGGGGGCGAGGAACACTGAAGCTTTCTTT. This encodes CASSLGARNTEAFF. This chain links TRBV5-1 with TRBJ1-1; D unclear. V was clipped by 0 bases and J by 1 base, with 7 bases between them. The germline V gene has CDR1 SGHRS and CDR2 YFSETQ. CDR3 length equals 14 residues.

This clonotype turned up a few times. The chain joins TRBV6-1 to TRBJ1-2; TRBD1 might be the D (5 bases). The CDR3 has 13 residues. From germline, CDR1 is MNHNS and CDR2 SASEGT. Trimming pared 1 base from V and 6 bases from J, leaving 9 bases between. CDR3 in amino acids: CASSEVWGNGYTF. The CDR3 region has the DNA TGTGCCAGCAGTGAAGTCTGGGGGAATGGCTACACCTTC.

V is TRBV5-1 and J is TRBJ1-1; no clear D. This CDR3 is 12 amino acids long. The V end lost 1 base, the J end lost 6 bases, and 7 bases lay between the germline ends. Germline CDR1 reads SGHRS; CDR2 reads YFSETQ. The CDR3 nucleotides read TGCGCCAGCAGCTTGTATGGGGCTGAAGCTTTCTTT. Amino acids: CASSLYGAEAFF.

This clonotype was seen many times. The chain recombines TRBV7-9 with TRBJ1-5; 10 bases fit TRBD1. CDR1 is SEHNR and CDR2 is FQNEAQ in the germline V gene (reference sequence). This CDR3 is built from 18 residues. J lost 6 bases, V lost 0 bases, and 11 bases had no gene match. The CDR3 region is CASSLAEPGQGIPQPQHF. The CDR3 bases are TGTGCCAGCAGCTTAGCCGAACCGGGACAGGGGATCCCTCAGCCCCAGCATTTT.

The genes are TRBV27 and TRBJ1-1; TRBD1 might be the D (6 bases). Trimming shortened V by 1 base and J by 3 bases, and 9 bases separated the two germline ends. The length of the CDR3 is 14 residues. The germline V gene has CDR1 MNHEY and CDR2 SMNVEV (reference sequence). The DNA of the CDR3 is TGTGCCAGCAGTTTATTTGGGGGCTACACTGAAGCTTTCTTT. Translating it yields CASSLFGGYTEAFF.

This clonotype has only a few counts. DNA for the CDR3: TGTGCCAGCAGCGACGGGACTAGCGGGAATACGCAGTATTTT. Translated, it gives CASSDGTSGNTQYF. The chain joins TRBV9 to TRBJ2-3; 13 nucleotides line up with TRBD2. The V gene end was trimmed by 3 bases and the J gene end by 7 bases; junction bases not matched to a gene: 2. The CDR3 loop spans 14 amino acids. CDR1 SGDLS and CDR2 YYNGEE come from the germline V gene.

In this sample, this clonotype turned up many times. V is TRBV2 and J is TRBJ1-1; D gene ambiguous. The CDR3 has 12 residues. Trimming stripped 1 base from V and 5 bases from J, with 5 bases between. Germline CDR1 SNHLY, CDR2 FYNNEI. In DNA, the CDR3 is TGTGCCAGCAGTGAAGATAGAACTGAAGCTTTCTTT. Translated: CASSEDRTEAFF.

This clonotype was detected ten times or more. The genes are TRBV3-1 and TRBJ1-3, with no clear D. Germline V gene lookup returns CDR1 LGHDT and CDR2 YNNKEL (reference sequence). Trimming took off 1 base at V and 2 bases at J, with 3 bases between the two ends. The CDR3 runs 13 residues. CDR3 sequence reads: CASSQGTGNTIYF. The CDR3 nucleotides are TGTGCCAGCAGCCAAGGGACTGGAAACACCATATATTTT.

This clonotype has ten or more counts. The chain couples TRBV12-3 or TRBV12-4 to TRBJ1-2, with a weak D call TRBD1 (6 bases). Trimming removed 7 bases at V and 8 bases at J, with 17 bases between. The CDR3 spans 13 residues. CDR3 nucleotides: TGTGCCAGCACCTTGGGGGCCCTCGGGGGCTACACCTTC. Amino acid sequence: CASTLGALGGYTF.

This clonotype has a count of ten or more. This sequence joins TRBV20-1 and TRBJ1-4, with TRBD1 as a possible D gene (5 bases). The ends were cut back, 0 bases at V and 11 bases at J, with 16 bases in the middle. This CDR3 spans 14 amino acids. Germline V gene data show CDR1 as DFQATT and CDR2 as SNEGSKA (reference sequence). In nucleotides, the CDR3 is TGCAGTGCTAGAGATCAGGTCGTTGGGGGGAAACTGTTTTTT. This sequence encodes CSARDQVVGGKLFF.

This clonotype appeared a few times. The V call is TRBV18, the J call TRBJ2-3, with 8 bases fitting TRBD1. From germline, CDR1 is KGHSH and CDR2 LQKENI. The CDR3 is made up of 13 amino acids. The J segment lost 6 bases and the V segment lost 6 bases, leaving 5 bases of the junction unmatched. CDR3 coding DNA: TGTGCCAGCTCCCTGACAGGGGTGGATACGCAGTATTTT. It specifies CASSLTGVDTQYF.

This clonotype was seen more than once but under ten times. The rearrangement links TRBV10-3 to TRBJ2-1, with D tentatively TRBD1 (5 bases). The germline CDR1 and CDR2 sequences are ENHRY and SYGVKD. The V and J ends lost 5 bases and 8 bases respectively, with 13 bases between them. The CDR3 is 13 amino acids. In DNA, the CDR3 is TGTGCCATCAGTCCGGAAAGGGGTTATGAGCAGTTCTTC. Translation: CAISPERGYEQFF.

This clonotype was counted many times. The chain is built from TRBV2 and TRBJ2-2; no clear D. Germline loops: CDR1 SNHLY, CDR2 FYNNEI. The CDR3 sequence is 14 residues long. The ends were cut back, 8 bases at V and 7 bases at J, with 17 bases in the middle. CDR3 coding DNA: TGTGCCAGCGAAGAGGCCGCGGAGATCGGGGAGCTGTTTTTT. Translation gives CASEEAAEIGELFF.

This clonotype was counted many times. The DNA for the CDR3 is TGCGCCAGCAGCTTGTTAGCGGCAGACATGAACACTGAAGCTTTCTTT. This translates into CASSLLAADMNTEAFF. V and J are TRBV5-1 and TRBJ1-1, with D unclear. Deletions cut 1 base from V and 0 bases from J, with 13 bases between. The CDR3 extends over 16 amino acids. Germline V gene data show CDR1 as SGHRS and CDR2 as YFSETQ.

Ten or more counts support this clonotype. The V gene is TRBV24-1, the J gene TRBJ1-5; no firm D call. Trimming cost V 9 bases and J 11 bases, with 16 bases left between them. CDR1 and CDR2 from the germline V gene are KGHDR and SFDVKD. The CDR3 runs to 12 residues. The CDR3 is CATSLGWGAQHF. In DNA, the CDR3 is TGTGCCACCTCCCTGGGATGGGGTGCCCAGCATTTT.

The chain recombines TRBV6-5 with TRBJ2-3; D gene uncertain. The germline CDR1 and CDR2 sequences are MNHEY and SVGAGI. V gave up 4 bases and J gave up 5 bases, with 7 bases separating them. The CDR3 has 12 residues. The CDR3 region has the DNA TGTGCCAGCAGTTCAAACGGAGATACGCAGTATTTT. This gives the protein CASSSNGDTQYF.

This clonotype was picked up a small number of times. The gene calls are TRBV12-3 or TRBV12-4 and TRBJ1-1; 7 bases are a match to TRBD1. The J segment lost 2 bases and the V segment lost 4 bases, leaving 10 bases of the junction unmatched. The CDR3 loop spans 16 amino acids. CDR3 sequence: CASSSRQGIVNTEAFF. The CDR3 DNA sequence: TGTGCCAGCAGTTCCAGACAGGGTATCGTCAACACTGAAGCTTTCTTT.

This clonotype was counted many times. This chain uses TRBV19 with TRBJ2-2; TRBD1 or TRBD2 may be the D gene (5 bases each). The CDR3 has 17 residues. Trimming pared 3 bases from V and 2 bases from J, leaving 16 bases between. In germline, CDR1 is LNHDA, CDR2 SQIVND (reference sequence). The CDR3 DNA sequence: TGTGCCAGTAGTATGCTTAGACGGGACCTTAACACCGGGGAGCTGTTTTTT. It translates to CASSMLRRDLNTGELFF.

This clonotype is labeled medium-sized (0.01 to 0.1%). The gene calls are TRBV5-1 and TRBJ1-2; a possible D gene is TRBD1 (6 bases). V lost 1 base, J lost 7 bases, and 8 bases lay in between. Germline CDR1 SGHRS, CDR2 YFSETQ. The CDR3 has 12 amino acids. The CDR3 DNA follows: TGCGCCAGCAGCTTGATGGACAGTGGCTACACCTTC. Protein sequence: CASSLMDSGYTF. The full variable domain, its missing parts supplied by reference TRBV5-1 and TRBJ1-2, is KAGVTQTPRYLIKTRGQQVTLSCSPISGHRSVSWYQQTPGQGLQFLFEYFSETQRNKGNFPGRFSGRQFSNSRSEMNVSTLELGDSALYLCASSLMDSGYTFGSGTRLTVV.

J is TRBJ2-3 and V is TRBV5-1; TRBD1 matches at 7 bases. This CDR3 is built from 16 residues. Germline-derived CDR1 and CDR2 are SGHRS and YFSETQ. Trimming cost V 4 bases and J 4 bases; bases outside gene matches: 12. The CDR3 bases are TGCGCCAGCAGCACCAGGACAGGTTGGATCGCAGATACGCAGTATTTT. This encodes CASSTRTGWIADTQYF.

The V and J genes are TRBV24-1 and TRBJ2-3; D unclear. Germline V CDR1 and CDR2: KGHDR, SFDVKD. The CDR3 has 13 residues. Trimming removed 4 bases at V and 5 bases at J, with 9 bases between. CDR3 protein: CATSEIWGDTQYF. In DNA, the CDR3 is TGTGCCACCAGTGAGATATGGGGAGATACGCAGTATTTT.

This clonotype was recorded many times. V and J are TRBV20-1 and TRBJ2-2; TRBD2 aligns across 10 bases. This CDR3 has 17 amino acids. V was pared by 4 bases and J by 0 bases, with 8 bases of the junction left unmatched. Germline V lookup: CDR1 DFQATT, CDR2 SNEGSKA (reference sequence). CDR3 sequence (DNA): TGCAGTGCTACTACGGGCACTAGCGGGGCGAACACCGGGGAGCTGTTTTTT. As protein: CSATTGTSGANTGELFF.